The 13 T cell receptor beta chains presented below share a single source sample, sequenced in a study of T cells in narcolepsy. Using immunoSEQ multiplex PCR, the repertoire was profiled, and TCRdb retains in-frame clones only, with some absent. The sample records about 30,000 clones, more than 75% being singletons. Material: CD45RA- memory CD4+ T cells from PBMCs. The source of these receptors is a human donor with narcolepsy.

The chain uses TRBV7-3 and TRBJ2-3; the D gene is possibly TRBD2 (6 bases). Germline assignment: CDR1 SGHTA and CDR2 FQGTGA. V was trimmed by 5 bases and J by 0 bases, leaving 18 bases between them. CDR3 length equals 17 residues. This CDR3 reads CASSPAPVSGSTDTQYF. Here the CDR3 DNA reads TGTGCCAGCAGCCCCGCTCCGGTAAGCGGGAGCACAGATACGCAGTATTTT. Full variable domain (rest looked up from reference TRBV7-3 and TRBJ2-3): GAGVSQTPSNKVTEKGKYVELRCDPISGHTALYWYRQSLGQGPEFLIYFQGTGAADDSGLPNDRFFAVRPEGSVSTLKIQRTERGDSAVYLCASSPAPVSGSTDTQYFGPGTRLTVL.

V and J are TRBV27 and TRBJ2-3; no reliable D call. The V gene lost 6 bases and the J gene lost 0 bases, with 13 bases spanning the gap. The CDR3 has 15 residues. The germline gives CDR1 MNHEY, CDR2 SMNVEV (reference sequence). CDR3 sequence reads: CASSSLFRSTDTQYF. The DNA of the CDR3 is TGTGCCAGCAGCAGTTTGTTTCGTAGCACAGATACGCAGTATTTT.

The CDR3 sequence is CASSPGQAGGYTF. For the CDR3, the DNA is TGTGCCAGCAGCCCCGGACAAGCTGGCGGCTACACCTTC. The J gene is TRBJ1-2, the V gene TRBV7-8, with D perhaps TRBD1 (5 bases). Germline V lookup: CDR1 SGHVS, CDR2 FQNEAQ. This CDR3 has 13 residues. With 5 bases removed from V and 8 bases from J, the gap between germline ends came to 15 bases. The full variable domain, completed using reference TRBV7-8 and TRBJ1-2, is GAGVSQSPRYKVAKRGQDVALRCDPISGHVSLFWYQQALGQGPEFLTYFQNEAQLDKSGLPSDRFFAERPEGSVSTLKIQRTQQEDSAVYLCASSPGQAGGYTFGSGTRLTVV.

This chain joins TRBV19 and TRBJ2-7; D gene unclear. Trimming pared 5 bases from V and 7 bases from J, leaving 12 bases between. Germline CDR1 is LNHDA and CDR2 is SQIVND (reference sequence). This CDR3 region has 12 residues. This CDR3 is CASSLTIGEQYF. CDR3 DNA sequence: TGTGCCAGTAGTCTGACGATAGGGGAGCAGTACTTC.

The chain combines TRBV27 with TRBJ2-3, with D possibly being TRBD1 (6 bases). Germline V CDR1 and CDR2: MNHEY, SMNVEV (reference sequence). The CDR3 covers 13 residues. V lost 7 bases and J 6 bases, leaving 14 bases between the germline ends. CDR3 nucleotides: TGTGCCAGCACCACAGGGACGATCGATACGCAGTATTTT. Translated: CASTTGTIDTQYF.

The genes are TRBV4-3 and TRBJ2-3; TRBD1 is a possible D gene (6 bases). Germline values: CDR1 LGHNA, CDR2 YSLEER. With 0 bases removed from V and 4 bases from J, the gap between germline ends came to 17 bases. CDR3 length: 17 amino acids. The CDR3 bases are TGCGCCAGCAGCCAAGATCTCATCCCACAGGGCGCAGATACGCAGTATTTT. This translates into CASSQDLIPQGADTQYF.

V and J are TRBV2 and TRBJ1-1, with no clear D. With 6 bases removed from V and 1 base from J, the gap between germline ends came to 9 bases. The CDR3 loop spans 13 amino acids. CDR1 and CDR2 from the germline V gene are SNHLY and FYNNEI. The CDR3 loop reads CASSVGENTEAFF. The DNA of the CDR3 is TGTGCCAGCAGCGTGGGAGAGAACACTGAAGCTTTCTTT.

V and J are TRBV7-2 and TRBJ1-2; TRBD1 matches 11 bases. V shed 4 bases, J shed 5 bases, and the junction held 3 bases outside the gene matches. Per germline, CDR1 SGHTA and CDR2 FQGNSA. This CDR3 has 14 residues. CDR3 sequence: CASSSDRGPYGYTF. The CDR3 nucleotides are TGTGCCAGCAGCTCGGACAGGGGGCCATATGGCTACACCTTC.

This chain connects TRBV9 to TRBJ2-7; perhaps TRBD1 as D (6 bases). The V gene lost 2 bases and the J gene lost 0 bases, with 12 bases spanning the gap. Germline CDR1 is SGDLS and CDR2 is YYNGEE. The CDR3 totals 15 residues. CDR3 region: CASSVGTDSSYEQYF. The CDR3 coding sequence is TGTGCCAGCAGCGTGGGGACGGACAGCTCCTACGAGCAGTACTTC.

This clone was found once. The chain has TRBV6-5 and TRBJ1-3; D is undetermined. The CDR3 has 14 residues. V lost 0 bases and J lost 4, with 7 bases in between. Germline values: CDR1 MNHEY, CDR2 SVGAGI. The CDR3 reads CASSYSSPGNTIYF. CDR3 DNA sequence: TGTGCCAGCAGTTACTCAAGTCCAGGAAACACCATATATTTT.

The chain couples TRBV7-3 to TRBJ2-7, with D unclear. Trimming shortened V by 0 bases and J by 0 bases, and 9 bases separated the two germline ends. The CDR3 spans 15 residues. Per the germline V gene, CDR1 is SGHTA and CDR2 is FQGTGA. The CDR3 DNA is TGTGCCAGCAGCTTAACCTCCGGTTCCTCCTACGAGCAGTACTTC. It yields the protein CASSLTSGSSYEQYF.

The chain recombines TRBV30 with TRBJ2-2; TRBD2 is a possible D gene (6 bases). Trimming took 5 bases from V and 7 from J, leaving 14 bases between them. Germline assignment: CDR1 GTSNPN and CDR2 SVGIG (reference sequence). CDR3 size: 13 residues. CDR3 sequence: CAWGMRDLGELFF. The CDR3, as DNA: TGTGCCTGGGGGATGCGGGATCTCGGGGAGCTGTTTTTT.

This clone turned up a few times. J is TRBJ1-4 and V is TRBV4-1, with a tentative D call TRBD1 (5 bases). Trimming stripped 0 bases from V and 11 bases from J, with 19 bases between. The germline V gene encodes CDR1 MGHRA and CDR2 YSYEKL. This CDR3 is built from 16 residues. CDR3 region: CASSQEAPPDSLKLFF. In nucleotides, the CDR3 is TGCGCCAGCAGCCAAGAAGCACCACCAGACAGCCTGAAACTGTTTTTT.